This T cell receptor (beta chain) is drawn from a study of OX40 agonist ivuxolimab in advanced cancers. Whole-study context: The dose-escalation cohort had hepatocellular carcinoma, melanoma, renal cell or head and neck cancer. General study points: Dose levels from 0.1 to 3.0 mg/kg saw CD4+ and CD8+ blood T cells expand clonally by week 6.

CDR3 length: 16 amino acids. Germline V gene data show CDR1 as MNHEY and CDR2 as SVGAGI. The trim removed 0 bases at V and 4 bases at J, leaving 6 bases unmatched. Sequenced by immunoSEQ multiplex PCR; TCRdb stores in-frame clones only, minus some. The table lists some 64,000 clones, roughly 92% of them singletons. In the case of this clone: Its target is unknown.

The sequence was obtained from an adult with an advanced solid tumor such as melanoma, head and neck, liver or kidney cancer. This chain joins TRBV6-5 and TRBJ1-2; 9 bases line up with TRBD1. This material consisted of CD4+ or CD8+ T cells sorted from blood, taken in a trial of the OX40 agonist ivuxolimab. CDR3 residues: CASSYSTGQGIYGYTF. CDR3 sequence (DNA): TGTGCCAGCAGTTACTCTACGGGACAGGGCATCTATGGCTACACCTTC.